This entry is about one TCR beta chain. Other DNA variants within this sample encode the same CDR3. The CDR3 sequence is 14 residues long. CDR1 and CDR2 (germline): SEHNR, FQNEAQ (reference sequence). Trimming shortened V by 0 bases and J by 0 bases, and 5 bases separated the two germline ends. This specimen belongs to a study of blood T cell repertoires in COVID-19. Study-level background: Researchers got acute and convalescent COVID-19 samples from the United States, Italy and Spain. The cDNA or gDNA used as material had been derived from T cells, B-cell-depleted T cells, or PBMCs.

Per the authors' pipeline: Amplifying reference gene primers gave estimates of nucleated cell counts. TCRdb's table, derived via immunoSEQ multiplex PCR, lists solely in-frame clones and lacks some. V, J and clone size derive from that table, while D and trimming were established from the DNA sequence. Of some 290,000 clones in the sample, less than 90% are singletons; the top ten hold under 5.5%. Sample: peripheral blood. The chain couples TRBV7-9 to TRBJ1-1; D call uncertain. The clonotype was recovered from a man in his fifties or sixties who had recovered from COVID-19. The DNA of the CDR3 is TGTGCCAGCAGCTTAGCTCCGGTGAACACTGAAGCTTTCTTT. Translated, it gives CASSLAPVNTEAFF. Full variable domain (remainder filled in from reference TRBV7-9 and TRBJ1-1): DTGVSQNPRHKITKRGQNVTFRCDPISEHNRLYWYRQTLGQGPEFLTYFQNEAQLEKSRLLSDRFSAERPKGSFSTLEIQRTEQGDSAMYLCASSLAPVNTEAFFGQGTRLTVV.